Listed below are T cell receptor beta chains from one sample, sequenced in a study of blood T cells in healthy people across ages. TCRdb fed the 5' RACE reads into MiXCR, producing one record per CDR3 protein. The data show about 1,600,000 distinct CDR3 sequences, about 43% seen once. The sample was blood. The receptors here all came from a woman aged 18-30 years in good health. The CDR3 runs from the conserved cysteine through the conserved F or W. The D gene is left open where the match is weak. Not all rows give a size; the values are once, few, many and, for expanded clones, a class.

DNA,CDR3,size,V,J,D
TGCGCCAGCAGCCCATCTCCAGGGGGCCCTGGGACCCAGTACTTC,CASSPSPGGPGTQYF,-,TRBV5-1,TRBJ2-5,TRBD1
TGTGCCAGCAGCAAAGATATAGCTCCGGGAGCGGGCACAGATACGCAGTATTTT,CASSKDIAPGAGTDTQYF,-,TRBV21-1,TRBJ2-3,-
TGTGCCAGCAGTCGACACTCCGGGACTAGCGGGGGCATTTCCTACAATGAGCAGTTCTTC,CASSRHSGTSGGISYNEQFF,few,TRBV12-3/TRBV12-4,TRBJ2-1,TRBD2
TGCAGTGCTCACAGCGGGGGCCGAGGCAATCAGCCCCAGCATTTT,CSAHSGGRGNQPQHF,once,TRBV20-1,TRBJ1-5,-
TGTGCCGGCTTCTCCTCCGATGGCTACACCTTC,CAGFSSDGYTF,few,TRBV12-3/TRBV12-4,TRBJ1-2,-
TGTGCCAGCAGCTTAGCGAGCGGGATACCCGGCTACGAGCAGTACTTC,CASSLASGIPGYEQYF,-,TRBV7-2,TRBJ2-7,TRBD2
TGTGCCAGCAGTTTCCTAGTAGGCGGGGGCTCCTATAATTCACCCCTCCACTTT,CASSFLVGGGSYNSPLHF,-,TRBV27,TRBJ1-6,-
TGTGCCAGCAGTTTTGGGGACCCCCTAAGGGGTGAGCAGTTCTTC,CASSFGDPLRGEQFF,few,TRBV28,TRBJ2-1,-
TGCGCCAGCAGCCAAGAATCACCCGAGACCCAGTACTTC,CASSQESPETQYF,-,TRBV4-1,TRBJ2-5,-
TGCGCCAGCAGCCAAGATATAGATTTCCAAGAGACCCAGTACTTC,CASSQDIDFQETQYF,-,TRBV4-1,TRBJ2-5,-
TGTGCCTGGAGTGTCTTTAGTATTGAGCAGTTCTTC,CAWSVFSIEQFF,-,TRBV30,TRBJ2-1,-
TGCAGTGCAAGACCCTCAGCGGGAGGGCCGGGGACCGGGGAGCTGTTTTTT,CSARPSAGGPGTGELFF,-,TRBV20-1,TRBJ2-2,TRBD2
TGTGCCAGCAGCCAATTGATCAGTTATCAAGAGACCCAGTACTTC,CASSQLISYQETQYF,-,TRBV3-1,TRBJ2-5,-
TGTGCCAGCAGCTTATGGAAGCTAGCGGGAATGGGTGAGCAGTTCTTC,CASSLWKLAGMGEQFF,once,TRBV7-6,TRBJ2-1,TRBD2
TGTGCCAGCAAGGAACGGGGGGCGGGAAGCAATCAGCCCCAGCATTTT,CASKERGAGSNQPQHF,-,TRBV28,TRBJ1-5,-
TGCGCCAGCAGCGCCCCCGGGAAAGGCTCCTACAATGAGCAGTTCTTC,CASSAPGKGSYNEQFF,-,TRBV4-1,TRBJ2-1,-
TGTGCCAGCAGCGATAAGAGACTAGCGGGGAACTACGAGCAGTACTTC,CASSDKRLAGNYEQYF,-,TRBV5-4,TRBJ2-7,TRBD2
TGCGCCAGCAGCCCTTCGCAGCGGGGCACAGATACGCAGTATTTT,CASSPSQRGTDTQYF,few,TRBV5-1,TRBJ2-3,-
TGTGCCAGCAGCTCGCAAGGGGGGTTCGATGGCTACACCTTC,CASSSQGGFDGYTF,-,TRBV5-6,TRBJ1-2,-
TGCAGTGCTAGAGCCCCGACAGGGTACGACGAGCAGTACTTC,CSARAPTGYDEQYF,-,TRBV20-1,TRBJ2-7,TRBD1
TGCGCCAGCAGCCAAGTTCGTCCCCCACCCACAGATACGCAGTATTTT,CASSQVRPPPTDTQYF,-,TRBV4-3,TRBJ2-3,-
TGTGCCAGCAGCCAATCAGGCAGCTTCTCCCCTGAAGCTTTCTTT,CASSQSGSFSPEAFF,-,TRBV3-1,TRBJ1-1,-
TGTGCCAGCAATCGACAGGGGGGAGGGGCCTACAATGAGCAGTTCTTC,CASNRQGGGAYNEQFF,-,TRBV3-1,TRBJ2-1,TRBD1
TGCAGTGCTCCCCCCGGAGGAGATGAGCAGTTCTTC,CSAPPGGDEQFF,-,TRBV20-1,TRBJ2-1,-
TGTGCCAGCAGATCCGGGACCGGGGGGAGTCAGCCCCAGCATTTT,CASRSGTGGSQPQHF,-,TRBV6-5,TRBJ1-5,-
TGTGCCAGCATGCGGGCCGGGGGCACAGATACGCAGTATTTT,CASMRAGGTDTQYF,few,TRBV12-3/TRBV12-4,TRBJ2-3,-
TGTGCCAGCAGCCAATCCGCGCTAAATTCCAACCTCCAAAGAGACAATGAGCAGTTCTTC,CASSQSALNSNLQRDNEQFF,-,TRBV4-2,TRBJ2-1,-
TGTGCCAGCAGCCCTAAAGCCCTAATGGAGACCCAGTACTTC,CASSPKALMETQYF,-,TRBV3-1,TRBJ2-5,-
TGTGCTAGTGGTTTATACAATGAGCAGTTCTTC,CASGLYNEQFF,many,TRBV2,TRBJ2-1,-
TGTGCCATCAGTGTGATAGCGGGAGAGGCTGATACGCAGTATTTT,CAISVIAGEADTQYF,few,TRBV10-3,TRBJ2-3,TRBD2
TGTGCCAGGAGACAGGGCTTCGGCTATGGCTACACCTTC,CARRQGFGYGYTF,many,TRBV2,TRBJ1-2,TRBD1
TGCAGTGCTAGAGTTCCTATCCGGGACCTCCAAGAGACCCAGTACTTC,CSARVPIRDLQETQYF,-,TRBV20-1,TRBJ2-5,-
TGTGCCAGCAGCTCCCCTTCTGTAGCCAAAAACATTCAGTACTTC,CASSSPSVAKNIQYF,-,TRBV7-2,TRBJ2-4,-
TGTGCCAGCAGCTTAGAGGCGGGAGGGACCTACAATGAGCAGTACTTC,CASSLEAGGTYNEQYF,many,TRBV7-8,TRBJ2-7,TRBD2
TGCAGTGCTTTCTCCCGGGACTACGCTACCCAGTACTTC,CSAFSRDYATQYF,few,TRBV20-1,TRBJ2-5,TRBD2
TGCGCCAGCAGCTTGGCGGGACAGACCAACAATGAGCAGTACTTC,CASSLAGQTNNEQYF,-,TRBV5-1,TRBJ2-5,TRBD1
TGTGCCAGCAGTGGGGCGCGGGGGCCCTACAATGAGCAGTTCTTC,CASSGARGPYNEQFF,-,TRBV6-1,TRBJ2-1,-
TGCAGTGCTAGTCCCCAGGGGACCACAGATACGCAGTATTTT,CSASPQGTTDTQYF,-,TRBV20-1,TRBJ2-3,-
TGCAGTGCTAGACCCCGGACAGGCTGGAATGAAAAACTGTTTTTT,CSARPRTGWNEKLFF,-,TRBV20-1,TRBJ1-4,TRBD1
TGTGCCAGCAGTTACTCCGTAGGGACGGGCCACTACGAGCAGTACTTC,CASSYSVGTGHYEQYF,-,TRBV6-5,TRBJ2-7,-
TGTGCCAGCAGCACGGGAACCCATCCAGATACGCAGTATTTT,CASSTGTHPDTQYF,-,TRBV25-1,TRBJ2-3,-